The rows below give T cell receptor beta chains drawn from one sample of a study of cytomegalovirus exposure and HLA in healthy donors. Produced via immunoSEQ multiplex PCR; TCRdb's table is partial and in-frame only. The listing contains fewer than 85,000 clones. Material: PBMCs. The receptors shown here come from a man aged 50 or older in good health and CMV-seropositive. CDR3s include the opening cysteine and the closing phenylalanine or tryptophan. The order of the fields is V gene, D gene, J gene, CDR3 protein, CDR3 DNA. The D gene is left open where the match is weak.

>TRBV7-9|NA|TRBJ2-2
CASSAQLTGELFF
TGTGCCAGCAGCGCACAGCTTACCGGGGAGCTGTTTTTT
>TRBV19|NA|TRBJ1-5
CASSRLGTEDQPQHF
TGTGCCAGTAGCCGACTAGGAACAGAAGATCAGCCCCAGCATTTT
>TRBV14|NA|TRBJ2-5
CASSQWRGTETQYF
TGTGCCAGCAGCCAGTGGAGGGGCACAGAGACCCAGTACTTC
>TRBV7-3|TRBD2|TRBJ2-5
CASSLGDSGGPQETQYF
TGTGCCAGCAGCCTCGGGGATAGCGGGGGACCCCAAGAGACCCAGTACTTC
>TRBV18|NA|TRBJ2-5
CASSLTEQETQYF
TGTGCCAGCTCACTGACAGAACAAGAGACCCAGTACTTC
>TRBV5-4|TRBD1|TRBJ2-7
CASSLSVQGYLGEQYF
TGTGCCAGCAGCTTGAGTGTACAGGGGTATTTGGGCGAGCAGTACTTC
>TRBV11-2|NA|TRBJ1-2
CASSLVPRGPNYGYTF
TGTGCCAGCAGCTTAGTCCCAAGGGGCCCTAACTATGGCTACACCTTC
>TRBV5-1|NA|TRBJ1-1
CASSTGQLNTEAFF
TGCGCCAGCAGCACCGGACAGCTGAACACTGAAGCTTTCTTT
>TRBV27|NA|TRBJ1-3
CASSPGTTLWSSGNTIYF
TGTGCCAGCAGCCCCGGGACAACCCTCTGGAGCTCTGGAAACACCATATATTTT
>TRBV6-1|NA|TRBJ2-1
CASSSLTGNEQFF
TGTGCCAGCAGTTCCCTGACAGGCAATGAGCAGTTCTTC